One sample yielded the 27 T cell receptor beta chains listed below, sequenced in a study of blood T cell repertoires in COVID-19. TCRdb keeps only in-frame clones here, not all; method: immunoSEQ multiplex PCR. The table shows some 38,000 clones, with roughly nine tenths occurring only once. The sample taken for sequencing was peripheral blood. Receptors were obtained from a middle-aged man with active COVID-19.

The rearrangement joins TRBV5-1 to TRBJ2-2; tentative D call: TRBD2 (5 bases). This CDR3 region has 14 residues. CDR1 is SGHRS, CDR2 YFSETQ, per germline. V was shortened by 1 base and J by 4 bases, with 8 bases between the two germline ends. In nucleotides, the CDR3 is TGCGCCAGCAGCTTGTCCGGAGGCACCGGGGAGCTGTTTTTT. Its translation: CASSLSGGTGELFF.

This chain connects TRBV7-3 to TRBJ2-1; possible D gene TRBD2, 5 bases. Looked up from germline, CDR1 is SGHTA and CDR2 is FQGTGA. The CDR3 runs to 15 residues. V lost 6 bases, J lost 0 bases, and 12 bases lay in between. The CDR3, as DNA: TGTGCCAGCAGTGGAGGCTCGAGCTCCTACAATGAGCAGTTCTTC. Translation gives CASSGGSSSYNEQFF.

V is TRBV5-1 and J is TRBJ2-3; TRBD1 might be the D (6 bases). The V gene lost 0 bases and the J gene lost 7 bases, with 12 bases spanning the gap. The CDR3 contains 14 residues. Germline V gives CDR1 SGHRS, CDR2 YFSETQ. The CDR3 sequence is CASSLARGTHTQYF. The CDR3 region has the DNA TGCGCCAGCAGCTTGGCCAGGGGTACCCATACGCAGTATTTT.

This rearrangement joins TRBV6-4 to TRBJ1-5; D perhaps matches TRBD1 (5 bases). Trimming left V 5 bases short and J 7 bases short, with 12 bases between. The CDR3 covers 13 residues. Germline V gene lookup returns CDR1 MRHNA and CDR2 SNTAGT. In DNA, the CDR3 is TGTGCCAGCAGTCAGGGTTTTGGGCAGCCCCAGCATTTT. This codes for CASSQGFGQPQHF.

This clone appeared a single time. This chain uses TRBV5-8 with TRBJ1-5; D is uncertain. This CDR3 contains 13 residues. V was trimmed by 4 bases and J by 3 bases, leaving 8 bases between them. Germline V gene lookup returns CDR1 SGHTS and CDR2 YDEGEE. DNA of the CDR3: TGTGCCAGCAGCCCAAGCTTCAATCAGCCCCAGCATTTT. Translation: CASSPSFNQPQHF.

V gene TRBV9 combines with J gene TRBJ2-3; no clear D. V was trimmed by 0 bases and J by 4 bases, leaving 6 bases between them. CDR1 and CDR2 from the germline V gene are SGDLS and YYNGEE. This CDR3 is built from 13 residues. CDR3 bases: TGTGCCAGCAGCGTAGCGGGTTCAGATACGCAGTATTTT. The encoded protein is CASSVAGSDTQYF. Using reference TRBV9 and TRBJ2-3 for the parts outside the CDR3, the full variable domain is DSGVTQTPKHLITATGQRVTLRCSPRSGDLSVYWYQQSLDQGLQFLIQYYNGEERAKGNILERFSAQQFPDLHSELNLSSLELGDSALYFCASSVAGSDTQYFGPGTRLTVL.

The V call is TRBV2, the J call TRBJ2-2, with 9 bases lining up with TRBD2. The ends lost 11 bases at V and 7 bases at J; junction bases unmatched: 11. CDR3 length equals 14 residues. Germline V CDR1 and CDR2: SNHLY, FYNNEI. CDR3 sequence reads: CAGGAGGPGGELFF. CDR3 DNA: TGTGCCGGCGGTGCGGGGGGGCCTGGCGGGGAGCTGTTTTTT. Full variable domain (missing parts from reference TRBV2 and TRBJ2-2): EPEVTQTPSHQVTQMGQEVILRCVPISNHLYFYWYRQILGQKVEFLVSFYNNEISEKSEIFDDQFSVERPDGSNFTLKIRSTKLEDSAMYFCAGGAGGPGGELFFGEGSRLTVL.

The rearrangement uses TRBV4-2 and TRBJ2-7; 8 bases match TRBD1. CDR3 size: 17 residues. J was trimmed by 2 bases and V by 2 bases; bases with no gene match: 11. Looked up from germline, CDR1 is LGHNA and CDR2 is YNFKEQ. CDR3 nucleotide sequence: TGTGCCAGCAGCCAATTTTACCGGACAGGGCTCCCCTACGAGCAGTACTTC. Residues: CASSQFYRTGLPYEQYF.

A few counts support this clone. The V gene is TRBV18, the J gene TRBJ1-5, with TRBD1 matching over 8 bases. The CDR3 loop spans 14 amino acids. V was clipped by 2 bases and J by 4 bases; unmatched bases: 1. Germline V CDR1 and CDR2: KGHSH, LQKENI. In DNA form, the CDR3 reads TGTGCCAGCTCACCAGGGACAGGAAATCAGCCCCAGCATTTT. This codes for CASSPGTGNQPQHF.

The CDR3 reads CASSQVQGGGEAFF. DNA for the CDR3: TGTGCCAGCAGCCAAGTACAGGGGGGTGGTGAAGCTTTCTTT. The J gene is TRBJ1-1, the V gene TRBV14, with 8 bases lining up with TRBD1. The CDR3 totals 14 residues. Germline CDR1 SGHDN, CDR2 FVKESK. Trimming cost V 1 base and J 7 bases; bases outside gene matches: 5.

As DNA, the CDR3 is TGTGCCAGCAGCGAGGGGGACAGCCTCTATGGCTACACCTTC. Translating it yields CASSEGDSLYGYTF. The chain has TRBV9 and TRBJ1-2, with 7 bases fitting TRBD1. J was trimmed by 4 bases and V by 3 bases; bases with no gene match: 6. Germline-derived CDR1 and CDR2 are SGDLS and YYNGEE. The CDR3 loop spans 14 amino acids.

J is TRBJ1-2 and V is TRBV5-6, with D unclear. This CDR3 contains 13 residues. The ends were cut back, 0 bases at V and 4 bases at J, with 7 bases in the middle. Germline CDR1 and CDR2: SGHDT and YYEEEE. The CDR3 DNA reads as TGTGCCAGCAGCTTGGTAGCCGCCTATGGCTACACCTTC. Translated: CASSLVAAYGYTF.

The genes are TRBV25-1 and TRBJ1-1, with 10 bases matching TRBD1. The CDR3 is made up of 13 amino acids. Germline values: CDR1 MGHDK, CDR2 SYGVNS. J was trimmed by 3 bases and V by 6 bases; bases with no gene match: 1. CDR3 DNA sequence: TGTGCCAGCAGGGACAGGGGGGACACTGAAGCTTTCTTT. Translated: CASRDRGDTEAFF.

This rearrangement joins TRBV6-5 to TRBJ1-1; D not resolved. The length of the CDR3 is 13 residues. The V gene's germline CDR1 is MNHEY and CDR2 SVGAGI. V was clipped by 7 bases and J by 1 base, with 10 bases between them. The chain's CDR3 is CASKLERNTEAFF. The CDR3 DNA sequence: TGTGCCAGCAAATTAGAGCGGAACACTGAAGCTTTCTTT.

J is TRBJ1-2 and V is TRBV6-5; possible D gene TRBD1, 5 bases. The germline gives CDR1 MNHEY, CDR2 SVGAGI. This CDR3 contains 13 residues. Deletions cut 2 bases from V and 14 bases from J, with 18 bases between. The CDR3 bases are TGTGCCAGCAGTTACGGCCAGCTGGAGGGGTGTACCTTC. It encodes CASSYGQLEGCTF.

The genes are TRBV7-2 and TRBJ2-1, with a weak D call TRBD2 (5 bases). V was cut by 0 bases and J by 9 bases, with 12 bases left in between. CDR3 size: 14 residues. Germline V gene sequence: CDR1 SGHTA, CDR2 FQGNSA. CDR3 region: CASSLALPGSEQFF. The CDR3 DNA reads as TGTGCCAGCAGCTTAGCTCTTCCGGGGAGTGAGCAGTTCTTC.

V gene TRBV11-2 combines with J gene TRBJ2-1, with a weak D call TRBD1 (6 bases). Germline V gene lookup returns CDR1 SGHAT and CDR2 FQNNGV. V was pared by 0 bases and J by 9 bases, with 9 bases between. The CDR3 spans 13 residues. CDR3 protein: CASSLEPGAEQFF. The CDR3 bases are TGTGCCAGCAGCTTAGAGCCAGGGGCTGAGCAGTTCTTC. Full variable domain (outside the CDR3, taken from reference TRBV11-2 and TRBJ2-1): EAGVAQSPRYKIIEKRQSVAFWCNPISGHATLYWYQQILGQGPKLLIQFQNNGVVDDSQLPKDRFSAERLKGVDSTLKIQPAKLEDSAVYLCASSLEPGAEQFFGPGTRLTVL.

The chain has TRBV9 and TRBJ1-2; D is unresolved. The V end was cut by 0 bases, the J end by 4 bases, with 13 bases between. The CDR3 is 15 amino acids. CDR1 is SGDLS and CDR2 is YYNGEE in the germline V gene. The CDR3: CASSVGPGIPYGYTF. In DNA, the CDR3 is TGTGCCAGCAGCGTAGGGCCGGGGATTCCCTATGGCTACACCTTC.

The V gene is TRBV11-2, the J gene TRBJ2-7, with 7 bases that match TRBD1. Germline values: CDR1 SGHAT, CDR2 FQNNGV. The ends lost 0 bases at V and 3 bases at J; junction bases unmatched: 5. CDR3 length: 15 residues. CDR3 in amino acids: CASSLDWDSDYEQYF. CDR3 sequence (DNA): TGTGCCAGCAGCTTAGATTGGGACAGCGACTACGAGCAGTACTTC.

V gene TRBV7-9 combines with J gene TRBJ1-2; 9 nucleotides align to TRBD1. The CDR3 runs 19 residues. J gave up 8 bases and V 0 bases, and 19 bases lay outside the gene matches. Germline loops: CDR1 SEHNR, CDR2 FQNEAQ (reference sequence). The CDR3 sequence is CASSLARGSRDRVWSGYTF. CDR3 nucleotides: TGTGCCAGCAGCTTAGCCAGGGGTTCTCGGGACAGGGTGTGGAGCGGCTACACCTTC.

The chain links TRBV5-1 to TRBJ2-3; 10 bases fit TRBD2. The V gene's germline CDR1 is SGHRS and CDR2 YFSETQ. J was trimmed by 7 bases and V by 1 base; bases with no gene match: 15. This CDR3 spans 18 amino acids. The CDR3 region has the DNA TGCGCCAGCAGCTTGTGGCTAGCGGGGGCCGGGGCCGCGAATACGCAGTATTTT. It codes for CASSLWLAGAGAANTQYF.

J is TRBJ2-7 and V is TRBV6-5; 7 bases agree with TRBD2. Per germline, CDR1 MNHEY and CDR2 SVGAGI. Trimming took 0 bases from V and 3 from J; bases not matched to a gene: 5. This CDR3 region has 15 residues. CDR3 DNA: TGTGCCAGCAGTTACTCGGGGGGGGACGTCTACGAGCAGTACTTC. Translated: CASSYSGGDVYEQYF.

This clone appeared a few times. This rearrangement joins TRBV5-1 to TRBJ2-2; D not resolved. This CDR3 has 14 residues. Germline CDR1 SGHRS, CDR2 YFSETQ. Deletions cut 4 bases from V and 6 bases from J, with 13 bases between. The CDR3 nucleotides read TGCGCCAGCAGCCAGATGCAATCCGCCGGGGAGCTGTTTTTT. Translated: CASSQMQSAGELFF. The full variable domain, rest sourced from reference TRBV5-1 and TRBJ2-2, is KAGVTQTPRYLIKTRGQQVTLSCSPISGHRSVSWYQQTPGQGLQFLFEYFSETQRNKGNFPGRFSGRQFSNSRSEMNVSTLELGDSALYLCASSQMQSAGELFFGEGSRLTVL.

This chain joins TRBV15 and TRBJ2-1; 14 nucleotides match TRBD2. There are 16 residues in the CDR3. The J segment lost 9 bases and the V segment lost 0 bases, leaving 4 bases of the junction unmatched. Germline V gene lookup returns CDR1 LNHNV and CDR2 YYDKDF (reference sequence). CDR3 sequence reads: CATSRDRLAGGGEQFF. The CDR3 DNA follows: TGTGCCACCAGCAGAGATCGACTAGCGGGAGGGGGTGAGCAGTTCTTC. The complete variable domain, with remaining parts taken from reference TRBV15 and TRBJ2-1, reads DAMVIQNPRYQVTQFGKPVTLSCSQTLNHNVMYWYQQKSSQAPKLLFHYYDKDFNNEADTPDNFQSRRPNTSFCFLDIRSPGLGDTAMYLCATSRDRLAGGGEQFFGPGTRLTVL.

This sequence joins TRBV14 and TRBJ2-4; D perhaps matches TRBD2 (5 bases). Trimming pared 5 bases from V and 6 bases from J, leaving 14 bases between. The CDR3 sequence is 14 residues long. The germline gives CDR1 SGHDN, CDR2 FVKESK. The CDR3 DNA reads as TGTGCCAGCAGCGACCCCCGGGGATCAAACATTCAGTACTTC. As protein: CASSDPRGSNIQYF.

This clone was seen only a few times. This rearrangement joins TRBV7-9 to TRBJ1-3; D gene ambiguous. The CDR3 has 13 amino acids. Germline CDR1 reads SEHNR; CDR2 reads FQNEAQ (reference sequence). V was trimmed by 5 bases and J by 8 bases, leaving 13 bases between them. In DNA, the CDR3 is TGTGCCAGCAGCAGAAGGGAGGGTTACACCATATATTTT. Protein product: CASSRREGYTIYF.

In DNA, the CDR3 is TGTGCCAGTAGTACCGGGACTAGCGGGGCACAAGAGACCCAGTACTTC. This translates into CASSTGTSGAQETQYF. The gene calls are TRBV19 and TRBJ2-5; 13 bases agree with TRBD2. V trimming: 4 bases; J trimming: 2 bases; junction bases outside the gene matches: 4. The CDR3 is made up of 16 amino acids. CDR1 is LNHDA, CDR2 SQIVND, per germline (reference sequence).